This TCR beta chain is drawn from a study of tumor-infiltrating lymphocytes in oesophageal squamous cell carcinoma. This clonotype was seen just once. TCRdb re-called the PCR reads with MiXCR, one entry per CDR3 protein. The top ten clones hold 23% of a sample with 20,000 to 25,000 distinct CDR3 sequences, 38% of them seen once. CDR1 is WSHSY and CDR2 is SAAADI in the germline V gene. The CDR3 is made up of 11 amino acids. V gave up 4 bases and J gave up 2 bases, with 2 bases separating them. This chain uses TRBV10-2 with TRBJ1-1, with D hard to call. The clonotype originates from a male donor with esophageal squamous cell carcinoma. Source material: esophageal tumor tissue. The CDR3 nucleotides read TGCGCCAGCAGTGCCAACACTGAAGCTTTCTTT. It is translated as CASSANTEAFF.